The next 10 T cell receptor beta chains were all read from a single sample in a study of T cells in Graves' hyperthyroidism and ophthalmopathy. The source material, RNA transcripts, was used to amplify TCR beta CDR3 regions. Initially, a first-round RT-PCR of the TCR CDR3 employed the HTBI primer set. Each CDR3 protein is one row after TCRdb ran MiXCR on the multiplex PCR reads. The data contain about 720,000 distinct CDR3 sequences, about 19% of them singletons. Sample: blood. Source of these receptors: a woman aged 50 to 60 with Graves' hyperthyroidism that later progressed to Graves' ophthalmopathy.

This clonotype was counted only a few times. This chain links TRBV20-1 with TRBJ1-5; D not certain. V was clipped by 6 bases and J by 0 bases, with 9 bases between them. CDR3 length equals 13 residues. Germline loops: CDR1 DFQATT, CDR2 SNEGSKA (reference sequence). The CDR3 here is CSAMDRSNQPQHF. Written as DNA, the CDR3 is TGCAGTGCAATGGACCGTAGCAATCAGCCCCAGCATTTT.

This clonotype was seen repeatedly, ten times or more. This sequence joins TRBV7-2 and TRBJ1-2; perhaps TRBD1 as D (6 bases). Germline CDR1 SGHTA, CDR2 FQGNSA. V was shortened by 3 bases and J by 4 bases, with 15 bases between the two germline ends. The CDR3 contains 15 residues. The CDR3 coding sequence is TGTGCCAGCAGCTTCCGGGGGGCGAGAACCTATGGCTACACCTTC. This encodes CASSFRGARTYGYTF.

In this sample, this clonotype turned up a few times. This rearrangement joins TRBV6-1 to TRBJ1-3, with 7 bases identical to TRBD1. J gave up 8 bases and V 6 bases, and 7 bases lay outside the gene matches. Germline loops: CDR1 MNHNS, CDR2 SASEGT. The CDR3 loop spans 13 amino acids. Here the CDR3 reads CASRQGIVDTIYF. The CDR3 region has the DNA TGTGCCAGCAGACAGGGGATCGTTGACACCATATATTTT.

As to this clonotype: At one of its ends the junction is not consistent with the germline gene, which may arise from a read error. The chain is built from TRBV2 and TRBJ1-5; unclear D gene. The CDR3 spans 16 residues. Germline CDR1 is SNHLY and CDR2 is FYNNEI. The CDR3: CVSSLRSGDSNQPQHF. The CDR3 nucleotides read TGTGTCAGCAGCTTACGATCTGGGGATAGCAATCAGCCCCAGCATTTT.

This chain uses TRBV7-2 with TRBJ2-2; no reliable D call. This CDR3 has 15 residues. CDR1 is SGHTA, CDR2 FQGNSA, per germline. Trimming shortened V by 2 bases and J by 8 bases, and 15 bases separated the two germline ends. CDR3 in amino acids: CASSLWAAGGGELFF. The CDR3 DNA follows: TGTGCCAGCAGCTTATGGGCCGCCGGCGGAGGGGAGCTGTTTTTT.

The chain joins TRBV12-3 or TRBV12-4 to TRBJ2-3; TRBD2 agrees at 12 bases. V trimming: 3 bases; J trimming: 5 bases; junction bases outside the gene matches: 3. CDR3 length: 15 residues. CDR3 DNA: TGTGCCAGCAGTTTGACTAGCGGGGGTCAAGATACGCAGTATTTT. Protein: CASSLTSGGQDTQYF.

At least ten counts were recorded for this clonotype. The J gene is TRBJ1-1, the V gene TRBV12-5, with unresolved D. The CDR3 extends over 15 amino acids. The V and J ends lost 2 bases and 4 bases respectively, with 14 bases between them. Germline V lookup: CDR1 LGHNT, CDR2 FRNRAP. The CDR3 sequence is CASGLSLRTGTEAFF. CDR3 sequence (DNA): TGTGCTAGTGGTTTGAGTTTACGAACGGGCACTGAAGCTTTCTTT.

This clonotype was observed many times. The CDR3 loop reads CAWSAISNSPLHF. CDR3 nucleotide sequence: TGTGCCTGGAGCGCTATAAGTAATTCACCCCTCCACTTT. The chain employs TRBV30 and TRBJ1-6; D remains ambiguous. The CDR3 contains 13 residues. The V end was cut by 3 bases, the J end by 6 bases, with 9 bases between. CDR1 and CDR2 from the germline V gene are GTSNPN and SVGIG (reference sequence).

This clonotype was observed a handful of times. CDR3 sequence reads: CASSQPDGSSGYTF. In DNA form, the CDR3 reads TGTGCCAGCAGCCAACCGGACGGGTCGTCGGGCTACACCTTC. The chain employs TRBV5-6 and TRBJ1-2; D gene unclear. The length of the CDR3 is 14 residues. CDR1 is SGHDT and CDR2 is YYEEEE in the germline V gene. Trimming removed 4 bases at V and 8 bases at J, with 18 bases between.

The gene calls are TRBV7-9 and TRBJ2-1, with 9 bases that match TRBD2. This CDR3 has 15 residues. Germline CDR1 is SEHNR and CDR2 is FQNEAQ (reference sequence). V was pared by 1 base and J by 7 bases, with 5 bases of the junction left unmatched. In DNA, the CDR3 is TGTGCCAGCAGCTTAGGGGTTAGCGGGGGAAATGAGCAGTTCTTC. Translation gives CASSLGVSGGNEQFF.